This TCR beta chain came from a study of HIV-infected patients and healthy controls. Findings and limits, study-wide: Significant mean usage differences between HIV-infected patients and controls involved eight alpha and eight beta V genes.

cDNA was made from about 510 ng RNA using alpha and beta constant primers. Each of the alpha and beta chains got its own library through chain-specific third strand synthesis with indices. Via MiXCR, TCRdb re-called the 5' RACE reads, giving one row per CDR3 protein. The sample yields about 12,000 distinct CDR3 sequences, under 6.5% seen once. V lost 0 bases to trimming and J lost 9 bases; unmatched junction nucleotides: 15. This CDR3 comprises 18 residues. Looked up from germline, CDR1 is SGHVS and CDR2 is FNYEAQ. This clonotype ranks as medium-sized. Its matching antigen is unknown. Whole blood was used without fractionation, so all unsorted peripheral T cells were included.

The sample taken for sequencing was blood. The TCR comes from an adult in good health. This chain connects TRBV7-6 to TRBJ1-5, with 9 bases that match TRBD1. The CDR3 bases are TGTGCCAGCAGCTTAGCTCCTAGTAAAACAGGGGGCCGAGGGCCCCAGCATTTT. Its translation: CASSLAPSKTGGRGPQHF.